This note documents a single TCR beta chain sequence. The DNA is omitted, as the CDR3 cannot be located on it reliably, and the CDR3 follows TCRdb's listing. These data come from a study of blood T cell repertoires in COVID-19. Overall study: Samples of COVID-19 (acute and convalescent) were obtained from the United States, Italy and Spain.

Per the study methods: Counts of nucleated cells, estimated from reference gene primer amplification, were obtained. TCRdb's table, derived via immunoSEQ multiplex PCR, lists solely in-frame clones and lacks some. V and J calls and clone size are copied from that table; D and trimming were computed from the DNA. The repertoire has approximately 250,000 clones, 84% of them found once; the top ten carry 1.5%. Germline V gene sequence: CDR1 SQVTM, CDR2 ANQGSEA. The CDR3 comprises 11 residues, both ends counted. The TCR comes from a woman aged 35 to 49 who had recovered from COVID-19. The rearrangement joins TRBV29-1 to TRBJ2-2; the table's TRBD2 call for D was not verified on the DNA. Sequencing was carried out using peripheral blood. CDR3 protein: CSVAVEGSCFF.